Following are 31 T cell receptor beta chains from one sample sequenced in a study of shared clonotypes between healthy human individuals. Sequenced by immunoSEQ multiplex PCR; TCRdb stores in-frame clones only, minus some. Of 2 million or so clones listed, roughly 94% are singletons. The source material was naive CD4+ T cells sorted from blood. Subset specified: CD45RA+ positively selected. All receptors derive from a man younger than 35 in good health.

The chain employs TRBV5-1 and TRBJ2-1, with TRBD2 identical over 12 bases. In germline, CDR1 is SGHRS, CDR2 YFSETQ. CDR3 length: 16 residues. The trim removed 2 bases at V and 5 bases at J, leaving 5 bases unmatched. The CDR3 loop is CASSLALAGGNNEQFF. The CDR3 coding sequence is TGCGCCAGCAGCTTAGCTCTAGCGGGGGGGAACAATGAGCAGTTCTTC.

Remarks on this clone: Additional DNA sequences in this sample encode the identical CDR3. The CDR3 reads CASSLGGQGSYEQYF. In DNA form, the CDR3 reads TGTGCCAGCAGTCTCGGGGGACAGGGCTCCTACGAGCAGTACTTC. J is TRBJ2-7 and V is TRBV28, with 9 bases fitting TRBD1. Germline CDR1 reads MDHEN; CDR2 reads SYDVKM. The CDR3 has 15 amino acids. After removal of 5 bases from V and 0 bases from J, the junction contained 5 bases not matched to a gene.

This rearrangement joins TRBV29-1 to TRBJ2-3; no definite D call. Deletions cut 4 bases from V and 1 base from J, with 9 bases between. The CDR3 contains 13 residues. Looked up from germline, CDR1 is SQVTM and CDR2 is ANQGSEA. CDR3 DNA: TGCAGCGTTGTTCAGTTGGGCACAGATACGCAGTATTTT. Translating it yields CSVVQLGTDTQYF.

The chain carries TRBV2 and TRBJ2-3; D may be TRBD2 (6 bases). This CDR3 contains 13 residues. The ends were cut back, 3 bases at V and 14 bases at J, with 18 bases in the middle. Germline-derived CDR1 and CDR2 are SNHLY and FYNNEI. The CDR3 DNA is TGTGCCAGCAGTGAGTCGCGAGCGGGCAATCTGTATTTT. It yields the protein CASSESRAGNLYF.

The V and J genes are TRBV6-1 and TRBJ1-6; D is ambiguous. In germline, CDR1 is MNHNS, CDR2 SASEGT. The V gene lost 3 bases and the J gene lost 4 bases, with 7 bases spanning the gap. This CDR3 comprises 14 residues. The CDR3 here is CASSESQYNSPLHF. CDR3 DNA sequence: TGTGCCAGCAGTGAGTCCCAGTATAATTCACCCCTCCACTTT.

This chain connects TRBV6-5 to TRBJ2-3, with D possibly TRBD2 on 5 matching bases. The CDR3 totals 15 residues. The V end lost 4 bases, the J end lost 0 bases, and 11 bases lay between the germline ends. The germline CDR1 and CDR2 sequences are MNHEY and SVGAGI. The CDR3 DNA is TGTGCCAGCAGTTCCCCCCGGACTAGCACAGATACGCAGTATTTT. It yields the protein CASSSPRTSTDTQYF.

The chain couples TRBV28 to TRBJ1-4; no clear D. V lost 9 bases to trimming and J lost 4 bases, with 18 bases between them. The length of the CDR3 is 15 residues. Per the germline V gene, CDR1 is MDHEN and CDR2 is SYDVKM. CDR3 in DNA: TGTGCCAGTTCGAAACGGCTAAGGGATAATGAAAAACTGTTTTTT. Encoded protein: CASSKRLRDNEKLFF.

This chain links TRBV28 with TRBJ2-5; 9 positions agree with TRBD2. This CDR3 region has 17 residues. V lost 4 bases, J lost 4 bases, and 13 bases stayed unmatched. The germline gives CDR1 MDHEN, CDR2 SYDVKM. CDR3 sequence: CASSSGPLAGKGETQYF. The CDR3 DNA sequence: TGTGCCAGCAGTTCCGGGCCTCTAGCGGGGAAGGGAGAGACCCAGTACTTC. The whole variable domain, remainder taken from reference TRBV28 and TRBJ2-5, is DVKVTQSSRYLVKRTGEKVFLECVQDMDHENMFWYRQDPGLGLRLIYFSYDVKMKEKGDIPEGYSVSREKKERFSLILESASTNQTSMYLCASSSGPLAGKGETQYFGPGTRLLVL.

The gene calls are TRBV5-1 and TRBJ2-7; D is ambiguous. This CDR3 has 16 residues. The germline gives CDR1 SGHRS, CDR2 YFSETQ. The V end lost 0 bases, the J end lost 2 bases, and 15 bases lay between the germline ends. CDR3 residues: CASSLVDANSAYEQYF. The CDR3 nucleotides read TGCGCCAGCAGCTTGGTGGACGCCAACTCAGCCTACGAGCAGTACTTC.

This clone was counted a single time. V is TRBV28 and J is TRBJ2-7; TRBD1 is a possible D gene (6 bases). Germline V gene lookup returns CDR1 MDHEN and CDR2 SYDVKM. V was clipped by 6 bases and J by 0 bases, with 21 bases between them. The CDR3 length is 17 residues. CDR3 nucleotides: TGTGCCAGCAGCCCCTGGGGGCAGATGGGAAGCTCCTACGAGCAGTACTTC. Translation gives CASSPWGQMGSSYEQYF. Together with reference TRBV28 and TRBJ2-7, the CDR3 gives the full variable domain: DVKVTQSSRYLVKRTGEKVFLECVQDMDHENMFWYRQDPGLGLRLIYFSYDVKMKEKGDIPEGYSVSREKKERFSLILESASTNQTSMYLCASSPWGQMGSSYEQYFGPGTRLTVT.

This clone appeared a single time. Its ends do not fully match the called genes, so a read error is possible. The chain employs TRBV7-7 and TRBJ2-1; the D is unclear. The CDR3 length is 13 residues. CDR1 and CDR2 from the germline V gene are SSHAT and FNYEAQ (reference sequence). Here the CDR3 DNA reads TGTGCTAGCAGCTCCATGCCCTACAATGAGCAGTTCTTC. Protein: CASSSMPYNEQFF.

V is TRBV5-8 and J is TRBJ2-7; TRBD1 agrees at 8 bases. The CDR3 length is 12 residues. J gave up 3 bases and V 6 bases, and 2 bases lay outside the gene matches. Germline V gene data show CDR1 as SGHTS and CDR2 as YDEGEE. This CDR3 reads CASKGQDYEQYF. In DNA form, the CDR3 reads TGTGCCAGCAAGGGACAGGACTACGAGCAGTACTTC.

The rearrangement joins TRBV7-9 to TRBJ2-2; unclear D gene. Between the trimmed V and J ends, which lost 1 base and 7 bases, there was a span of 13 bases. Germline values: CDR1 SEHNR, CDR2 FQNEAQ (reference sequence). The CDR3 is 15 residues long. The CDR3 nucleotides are TGTGCCAGCAGCTTAGGGACGAGTCTGGGCGGGGAGCTGTTTTTT. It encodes CASSLGTSLGGELFF.

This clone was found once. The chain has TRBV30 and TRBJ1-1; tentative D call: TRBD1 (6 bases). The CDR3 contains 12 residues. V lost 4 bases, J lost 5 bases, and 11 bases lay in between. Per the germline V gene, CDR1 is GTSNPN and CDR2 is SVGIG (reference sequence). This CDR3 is CAWKQGRTEAFF. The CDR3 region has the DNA TGTGCCTGGAAACAGGGACGGACTGAAGCTTTCTTT.

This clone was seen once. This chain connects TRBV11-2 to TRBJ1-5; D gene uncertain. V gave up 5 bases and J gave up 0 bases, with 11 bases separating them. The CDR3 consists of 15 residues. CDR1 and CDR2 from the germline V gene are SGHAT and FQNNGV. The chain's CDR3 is CASSPSPNSNQPQHF. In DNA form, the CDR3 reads TGTGCCAGCAGCCCATCTCCGAATAGCAATCAGCCCCAGCATTTT. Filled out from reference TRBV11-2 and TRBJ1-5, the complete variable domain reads EAGVAQSPRYKIIEKRQSVAFWCNPISGHATLYWYQQILGQGPKLLIQFQNNGVVDDSQLPKDRFSAERLKGVDSTLKIQPAKLEDSAVYLCASSPSPNSNQPQHFGDGTRLSIL.

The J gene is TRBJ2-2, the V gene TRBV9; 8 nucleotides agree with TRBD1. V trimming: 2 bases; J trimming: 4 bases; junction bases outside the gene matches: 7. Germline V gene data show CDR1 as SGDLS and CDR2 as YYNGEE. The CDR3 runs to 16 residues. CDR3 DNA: TGTGCCAGCAGCGTCCTCAGGGGGCGCGGCACCGGGGAGCTGTTTTTT. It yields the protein CASSVLRGRGTGELFF.

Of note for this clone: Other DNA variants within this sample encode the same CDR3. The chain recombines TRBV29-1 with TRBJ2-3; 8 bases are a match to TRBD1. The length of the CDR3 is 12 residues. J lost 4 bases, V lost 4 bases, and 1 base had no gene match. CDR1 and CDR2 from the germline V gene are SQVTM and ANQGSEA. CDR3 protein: CSVARGPDTQYF. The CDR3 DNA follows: TGCAGCGTTGCCAGGGGGCCAGATACGCAGTATTTT.

As DNA, the CDR3 is TGCGCCATCCAAGGGGTTTCCACAGATACGCAGTATTTT. The encoded protein is CAIQGVSTDTQYF. This chain connects TRBV10-1 to TRBJ2-3, with D perhaps TRBD1 (5 bases). Between the trimmed V and J ends, which lost 10 bases and 2 bases, there was a span of 13 bases. The germline gives CDR1 WNHNN, CDR2 SYGVQD (reference sequence). The CDR3 spans 13 residues.

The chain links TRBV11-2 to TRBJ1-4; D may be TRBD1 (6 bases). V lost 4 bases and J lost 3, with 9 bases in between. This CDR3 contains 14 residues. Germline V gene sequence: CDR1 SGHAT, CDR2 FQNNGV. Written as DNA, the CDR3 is TGTGCCAGCAGCTGGACAGTTCCTAATGAAAAACTGTTTTTT. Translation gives CASSWTVPNEKLFF.

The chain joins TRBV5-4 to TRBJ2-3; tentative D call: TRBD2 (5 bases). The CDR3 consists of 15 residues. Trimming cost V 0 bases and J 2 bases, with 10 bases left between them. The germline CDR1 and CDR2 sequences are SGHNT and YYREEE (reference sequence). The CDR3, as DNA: TGTGCCAGCAGCTTGGCGGCTAGCCTCACAGATACGCAGTATTTT. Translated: CASSLAASLTDTQYF.

DNA of the CDR3: TGTGCCAGCAGTTTACGAGGGGGTTCCTACGAGCAGTACTTC. Its protein is CASSLRGGSYEQYF. The chain employs TRBV28 and TRBJ2-7; tentatively, D is TRBD1 (6 bases). In germline, CDR1 is MDHEN, CDR2 SYDVKM. CDR3 length: 14 amino acids. V shed 2 bases and J shed 1 base, with 9 bases lying between them.

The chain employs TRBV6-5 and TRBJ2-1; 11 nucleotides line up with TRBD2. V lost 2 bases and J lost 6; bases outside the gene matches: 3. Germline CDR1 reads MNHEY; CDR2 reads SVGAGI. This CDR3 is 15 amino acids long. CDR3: CASSYLAGGGNEQFF. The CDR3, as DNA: TGTGCCAGCAGTTACCTAGCGGGAGGAGGCAATGAGCAGTTCTTC.

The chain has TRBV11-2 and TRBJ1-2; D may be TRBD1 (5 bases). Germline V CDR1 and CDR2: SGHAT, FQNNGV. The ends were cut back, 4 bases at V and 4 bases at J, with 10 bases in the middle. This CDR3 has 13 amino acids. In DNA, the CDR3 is TGTGCCAGCAGCTCGACCGGGACCTATGGCTACACCTTC. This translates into CASSSTGTYGYTF.

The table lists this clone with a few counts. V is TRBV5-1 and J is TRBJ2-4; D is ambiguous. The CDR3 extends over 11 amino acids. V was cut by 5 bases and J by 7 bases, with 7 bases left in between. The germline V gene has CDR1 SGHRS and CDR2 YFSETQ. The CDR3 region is CASRDENIQYF. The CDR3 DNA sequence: TGCGCCAGCAGGGACGAGAACATTCAGTACTTC.

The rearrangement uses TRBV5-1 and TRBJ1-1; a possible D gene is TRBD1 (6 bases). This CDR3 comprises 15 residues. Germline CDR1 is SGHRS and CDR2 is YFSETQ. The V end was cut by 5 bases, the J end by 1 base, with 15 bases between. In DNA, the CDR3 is TGCGCCAGCAGGGAACAGGGCGCTGGGAACACTGAAGCTTTCTTT. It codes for CASREQGAGNTEAFF.

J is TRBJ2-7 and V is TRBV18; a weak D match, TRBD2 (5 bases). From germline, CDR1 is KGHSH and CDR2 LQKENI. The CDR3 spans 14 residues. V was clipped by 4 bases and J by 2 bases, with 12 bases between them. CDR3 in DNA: TGTGCCAGCTCACGATCAGCGGAAACCTACGAGCAGTACTTC. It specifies CASSRSAETYEQYF.

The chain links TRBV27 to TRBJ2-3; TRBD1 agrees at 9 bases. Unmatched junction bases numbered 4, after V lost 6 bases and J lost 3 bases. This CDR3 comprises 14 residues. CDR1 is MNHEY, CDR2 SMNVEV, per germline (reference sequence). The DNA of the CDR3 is TGTGCCAGCAGACTGACAGGGGGGACAGATACGCAGTATTTT. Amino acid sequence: CASRLTGGTDTQYF.

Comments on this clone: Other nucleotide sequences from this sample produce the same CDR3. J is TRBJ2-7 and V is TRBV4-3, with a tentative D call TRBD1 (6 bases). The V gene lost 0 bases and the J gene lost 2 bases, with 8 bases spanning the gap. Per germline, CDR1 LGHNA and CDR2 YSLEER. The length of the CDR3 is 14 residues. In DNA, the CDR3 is TGCGCCAGCAGCCAAGAACAGGGACCCTACGAGCAGTACTTC. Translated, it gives CASSQEQGPYEQYF.

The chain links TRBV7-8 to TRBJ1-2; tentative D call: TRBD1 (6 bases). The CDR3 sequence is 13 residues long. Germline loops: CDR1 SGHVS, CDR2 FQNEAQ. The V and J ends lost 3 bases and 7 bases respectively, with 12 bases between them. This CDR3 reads CASSLRGESGYTF. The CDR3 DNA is TGTGCCAGCAGCTTGAGGGGGGAGAGTGGCTACACCTTC.

The CDR3: CASSDPGIPDYEQYF. The CDR3 region has the DNA TGTGCCAGCAGTGACCCGGGAATCCCGGACTACGAGCAGTACTTC. The chain combines TRBV25-1 with TRBJ2-7, with D maybe TRBD2 (5 bases). V dropped 3 bases and J dropped 3 bases, with 15 bases sitting between them. CDR1 MGHDK and CDR2 SYGVNS come from the germline V gene. The CDR3 is made up of 15 amino acids.

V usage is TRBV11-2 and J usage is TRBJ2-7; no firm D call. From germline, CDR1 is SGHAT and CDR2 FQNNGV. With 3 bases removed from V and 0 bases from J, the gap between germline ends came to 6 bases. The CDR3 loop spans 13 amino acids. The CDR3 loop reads CASSFWDSYEQYF. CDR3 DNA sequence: TGTGCCAGCAGCTTCTGGGACTCCTACGAGCAGTACTTC. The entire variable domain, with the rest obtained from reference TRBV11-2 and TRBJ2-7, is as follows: EAGVAQSPRYKIIEKRQSVAFWCNPISGHATLYWYQQILGQGPKLLIQFQNNGVVDDSQLPKDRFSAERLKGVDSTLKIQPAKLEDSAVYLCASSFWDSYEQYFGPGTRLTVT.